This is a list of T cell receptor beta chains from one sample in a study of T cell changes during pregnancy in multiple sclerosis. Data came from immunoSEQ multiplex PCR; TCRdb stores just in-frame clones and leaves some out. The data show under 85,000 clones, 85% to 95% seen once. Sequenced here: CD4+ T cells from peripheral blood mononuclear cells, sampled before pregnancy. The receptors stem from a female donor with multiple sclerosis, enrolled in a pregnancy study. Both conserved end residues are part of each CDR3. The order of the fields is clone size, D gene, J gene, V gene, CDR3 protein, CDR3 DNA. A D gene is named only where the DNA matches it firmly. The size field is filled for only some rows; it gives once, few, many or a size class.

size: .
D: TRBD2
J: TRBJ2-5
V: TRBV4-2
CDR3: CASSQGATSGGHQETQYF
DNA: TGTGCCAGCAGCCAAGGTGCCACTAGCGGGGGCCACCAAGAGACCCAGTACTTC

size: .
D: .
J: TRBJ1-1
V: TRBV10-2
CDR3: CASRIGGRLNTEAFF
DNA: TGCGCCAGCAGAATCGGGGGGAGGTTGAACACTGAAGCTTTCTTT

size: .
D: TRBD2
J: TRBJ2-7
V: TRBV11-2
CDR3: CASRKIAGGYEQYF
DNA: TGTGCCAGCAGGAAGATAGCGGGAGGTTACGAGCAGTACTTC

size: once
D: .
J: TRBJ1-3
V: TRBV5-6
CDR3: CASSFGVAVSSGNTIYF
DNA: TGTGCCAGCAGCTTTGGAGTCGCAGTCAGCTCTGGAAACACCATATATTTT

size: .
D: TRBD2
J: TRBJ2-1
V: TRBV5-4
CDR3: CASSTSGGSSNEQFF
DNA: TGTGCCAGCAGCACCTCCGGCGGGAGTTCTAATGAGCAGTTCTTC

size: .
D: .
J: TRBJ2-7
V: TRBV10-3
CDR3: CAISDPGVAYEQYF
DNA: TGTGCCATCAGTGATCCGGGGGTTGCCTACGAGCAGTACTTC

size: once
D: .
J: TRBJ1-4
V: TRBV5-4
CDR3: CASSLAGTNEKLFF
DNA: TGTGCCAGCAGCTTGGCAGGAACTAATGAAAAACTGTTTTTT

size: .
D: TRBD2
J: TRBJ2-7
V: TRBV4-1
CDR3: CASSPVGGRADEQYF
DNA: TGCGCCAGCAGCCCTGTGGGTGGGAGGGCCGACGAGCAGTACTTC

size: .
D: .
J: TRBJ1-3
V: TRBV6-1
CDR3: CASSEPFVGSGNTIYF
DNA: TGTGCCAGCAGTGAACCATTTGTGGGGAGCGGAAACACCATATATTTT

size: .
D: TRBD1
J: TRBJ1-1
V: TRBV7-2
CDR3: CASSFSMDRGPEAFF
DNA: TGTGCCAGCAGCTTCTCGATGGACAGGGGCCCTGAAGCTTTCTTT

size: .
D: .
J: TRBJ2-3
V: TRBV2
CDR3: CASSVAPRGDTQYF
DNA: TGTGCCAGCAGTGTGGCGCCGCGCGGGGATACGCAGTATTTT

size: .
D: TRBD2
J: TRBJ2-5
V: TRBV5-1
CDR3: CASSLSSGKETQYF
DNA: TGCGCCAGCAGCTTGTCTAGCGGCAAAGAGACCCAGTACTTC

size: .
D: TRBD1
J: TRBJ2-2
V: TRBV7-9
CDR3: CASSRFTGGFGELFF
DNA: TGTGCCAGCAGCCGATTTACAGGGGGCTTCGGGGAGCTGTTTTTT

size: once
D: .
J: TRBJ2-1
V: TRBV5-1
CDR3: CASSLAVGAGYNEQFF
DNA: TGCGCCAGCAGCTTGGCAGTCGGGGCGGGGTACAATGAGCAGTTCTTC

size: .
D: .
J: TRBJ1-1
V: TRBV7-2
CDR3: CASSSGRNTEAFF
DNA: TGTGCCAGCAGCTCGGGTCGGAACACTGAAGCTTTCTTT

size: .
D: .
J: TRBJ1-3
V: TRBV9
CDR3: CASSVDTSGNTIYF
DNA: TGTGCCAGCAGCGTCGACACCTCTGGAAACACCATATATTTT

size: .
D: TRBD1
J: TRBJ1-2
V: TRBV28
CDR3: CASSLSGGGGYTF
DNA: TGTGCCAGCAGTCTCTCAGGGGGCGGTGGCTACACCTTC

size: .
D: .
J: TRBJ2-3
V: TRBV7-3
CDR3: CASSLRGSVRTDTQYF
DNA: TGTGCCAGCAGCTTAAGAGGTTCGGTCCGCACAGATACGCAGTATTTT

size: .
D: .
J: TRBJ1-1
V: TRBV6-1
CDR3: CASSEHGNTEAFF
DNA: TGTGCCAGCAGTGAACACGGTAACACTGAAGCTTTCTTT

size: .
D: TRBD1
J: TRBJ2-7
V: TRBV6-5
CDR3: CASSYSPSGTGYEQYF
DNA: TGTGCCAGCAGTTACTCCCCGTCCGGGACAGGCTACGAGCAGTACTTC

size: once
D: TRBD2
J: TRBJ2-1
V: TRBV30
CDR3: CAWSGLAGDTYNEQFF
DNA: TGTGCCTGGAGCGGGCTAGCGGGGGATACCTACAATGAGCAGTTCTTC

size: .
D: TRBD2
J: TRBJ2-7
V: TRBV10-2
CDR3: CASSEPLGLAGVEQYF
DNA: TGCGCCAGCAGTGAGCCCCTGGGACTAGCGGGAGTTGAGCAGTACTTC

size: .
D: TRBD2
J: TRBJ2-1
V: TRBV9
CDR3: CASSVATGGGHNEQFF
DNA: TGTGCCAGCAGCGTAGCTACGGGGGGGGGACACAATGAGCAGTTCTTC

size: .
D: TRBD1
J: TRBJ2-5
V: TRBV28
CDR3: CASSSGGIEETQYF
DNA: TGTGCCAGCAGTTCAGGGGGAATAGAAGAGACCCAGTACTTC

size: few
D: .
J: TRBJ1-2
V: TRBV6-5
CDR3: CASGGERRGYTF
DNA: TGTGCCAGCGGAGGGGAACGACGTGGCTACACCTTC

size: .
D: TRBD1
J: TRBJ2-7
V: TRBV6-5
CDR3: CASSQRGPTYEQYF
DNA: TGTGCCAGCAGCCAAAGGGGGCCCACCTACGAGCAGTACTTC

size: .
D: .
J: TRBJ1-1
V: TRBV7-9
CDR3: CASSFDSRYEAFF
DNA: TGTGCCAGCAGCTTTGACAGTCGATATGAAGCTTTCTTT

size: .
D: TRBD1
J: TRBJ1-1
V: TRBV10-2
CDR3: CASSNRGRLNTEAFF
DNA: TGCGCCAGCAGTAACAGGGGGCGACTGAACACTGAAGCTTTCTTT

size: .
D: .
J: TRBJ1-1
V: TRBV19
CDR3: CASSKGSGINTEAFF
DNA: TGTGCCAGTAGTAAAGGGTCAGGGATCAACACTGAAGCTTTCTTT

size: .
D: TRBD2
J: TRBJ2-1
V: TRBV5-5
CDR3: CASSLLAGVSGEQFF
DNA: TGTGCCAGCAGCTTACTAGCGGGAGTTTCGGGTGAGCAGTTCTTC

size: .
D: .
J: TRBJ2-1
V: TRBV6-1
CDR3: CASRSREYNEQFF
DNA: TGTGCCAGCAGAAGCCGGGAATACAATGAGCAGTTCTTC

size: .
D: TRBD1
J: TRBJ1-4
V: TRBV18
CDR3: CASSPQGAGSEKLFF
DNA: TGTGCCAGCTCACCACAGGGGGCTGGGAGTGAAAAACTGTTTTTT

size: .
D: TRBD1
J: TRBJ2-3
V: TRBV2
CDR3: CASSGQGISTDTQYF
DNA: TGTGCCAGCAGCGGACAGGGAATAAGCACAGATACGCAGTATTTT

size: .
D: .
J: TRBJ2-2
V: TRBV5-4
CDR3: CASSADPSGVFANTGELFF
DNA: TGTGCCAGCAGCGCGGACCCCTCCGGGGTCTTCGCGAACACCGGGGAGCTGTTTTTT

size: .
D: TRBD1
J: TRBJ2-1
V: TRBV6-6
CDR3: CASILGTGDFNEQFF
DNA: TGTGCCAGCATCCTGGGGACAGGGGACTTCAATGAGCAGTTCTTC

size: .
D: .
J: TRBJ2-7
V: TRBV28
CDR3: CASSPHAGDSYEQYF
DNA: TGTGCCAGCAGTCCCCACGCCGGTGACTCCTACGAGCAGTACTTC

size: .
D: TRBD2
J: TRBJ2-1
V: TRBV9
CDR3: CASSVVAGVPYNEQFF
DNA: TGTGCCAGCAGCGTAGTGGCGGGAGTCCCCTACAATGAGCAGTTCTTC

size: .
D: TRBD2
J: TRBJ2-1
V: TRBV29-1
CDR3: CSVGVAGDYNEQFF
DNA: TGCAGCGTTGGGGTGGCGGGGGACTACAATGAGCAGTTCTTC

size: .
D: .
J: TRBJ1-4
V: TRBV28
CDR3: CASSPNEKLFF
DNA: TGTGCCAGCAGTCCAAATGAAAAACTGTTTTTT

size: .
D: TRBD1
J: TRBJ1-1
V: TRBV19
CDR3: CASSITATGPFSAFF
DNA: TGTGCCAGTAGTATAACCGCGACAGGGCCTTTTTCAGCTTTCTTT

size: .
D: TRBD1
J: TRBJ1-2
V: TRBV30
CDR3: CAWSTDRGRLYGYTF
DNA: TGTGCCTGGAGTACCGACAGGGGGCGGCTCTATGGCTACACCTTC

size: .
D: .
J: TRBJ2-7
V: TRBV28
CDR3: CASSFGLGAGAYEQYF
DNA: TGTGCCAGCAGTTTCGGTCTAGGGGCAGGGGCCTACGAGCAGTACTTC

size: .
D: .
J: TRBJ2-5
V: TRBV5-4
CDR3: CASSLPSGQLQETQYF
DNA: TGTGCCAGCAGCTTGCCAAGCGGGCAACTCCAAGAGACCCAGTACTTC

size: .
D: TRBD1
J: TRBJ1-2
V: TRBV5-5
CDR3: CASSDRYDRGLSGYTF
DNA: TGTGCCAGCAGCGATAGGTATGACAGGGGGCTCAGTGGCTACACCTTC

size: .
D: .
J: TRBJ2-1
V: TRBV19
CDR3: CASRGLDNEQFF
DNA: TGTGCCAGTAGAGGTCTAGACAATGAGCAGTTCTTC

size: .
D: .
J: TRBJ2-3
V: TRBV6-5
CDR3: CASSPDYGSTDTQYF
DNA: TGTGCCAGCAGCCCCGACTACGGGAGCACAGATACGCAGTATTTT

size: .
D: .
J: TRBJ1-4
V: TRBV5-1
CDR3: CASSRDKDNEKLFF
DNA: TGCGCCAGCAGCCGGGACAAAGATAATGAAAAACTGTTTTTT

size: once
D: TRBD2
J: TRBJ2-1
V: TRBV5-4
CDR3: CASSLFGRDYNEQFF
DNA: TGTGCCAGCAGCTTGTTCGGGAGGGACTACAATGAGCAGTTCTTC